Below are 5 T cell receptor beta chains sequenced from a single sample in a study of naive and memory T cell subsets. The beta constant-region primer was an equimolar mix of two oligonucleotides covering TRBC1 and TRBC2. One entry per CDR3 protein results from TCRdb running MiXCR on the UMI-ligation and nested PCR reads. The table records over 75,000 distinct CDR3 sequences, about an eighth of them present only once. Sequencing was carried out using central memory CD4+ T cells from blood. The receptors stem from a human donor in good health.

This clonotype was picked up a small number of times. V is TRBV28 and J is TRBJ1-3, with a tentative D call TRBD1 (6 bases). The V gene's germline CDR1 is MDHEN and CDR2 SYDVKM. The CDR3 runs 14 residues. The V and J ends lost 3 bases and 1 base respectively, with 7 bases between them. The CDR3 coding sequence is TGTGCCAGCAGTTTCGGACAGTCTGGAAACACCATATATTTT. Translated: CASSFGQSGNTIYF.

The DNA for the CDR3 is TGTGCCAGTAGTAAACTCACAGGGGGCACCTACAATGAGCAGTTCTTC. Translating gives CASSKLTGGTYNEQFF. The chain couples TRBV19 to TRBJ2-1; 9 nucleotides match TRBD1. Germline CDR1 LNHDA, CDR2 SQIVND (reference sequence). The CDR3 runs to 16 residues. V shed 4 bases and J 2 bases; nucleotides not matched to a gene: 6.

The chain recombines TRBV3-1 with TRBJ1-1; possible D gene TRBD1, 5 bases. V was cut by 3 bases and J by 0 bases, with 20 bases left in between. This CDR3 contains 18 residues. Germline CDR1 is LGHDT and CDR2 is YNNKEL (reference sequence). The CDR3 DNA sequence: TGTGCCAGCAGCCAGAGGAGACGGACAAGCAGCATGAACACTGAAGCTTTCTTT. This codes for CASSQRRRTSSMNTEAFF.

This clonotype appeared a few times. The genes are TRBV12-3 or TRBV12-4 and TRBJ1-2; a weak D match, TRBD1 (6 bases). This CDR3 has 14 residues. V dropped 7 bases and J dropped 4 bases, with 16 bases sitting between them. The CDR3 here is CASTTTGYSYGYTF. For the CDR3, the DNA is TGTGCCAGCACTACTACAGGGTACAGCTATGGCTACACCTTC.

In this sample, this clonotype turned up a few times. This chain joins TRBV6-1 and TRBJ2-5; no definite D call. In germline, CDR1 is MNHNS, CDR2 SASEGT. The V and J ends lost 4 bases and 2 bases respectively, with 8 bases between them. CDR3 length equals 13 residues. The CDR3 DNA reads TGTGCCAGCAGTGCACTGCCGCAAGAGACCCAGTACTTC. Encoded protein: CASSALPQETQYF.